This T cell receptor beta chain was identified in a study of blood T cell repertoires in COVID-19. In the study overall: Sample material is recorded as cDNA or gDNA derived from T cells, B-cell-depleted T cells, or PBMCs.

The CDR3 length is 16 residues. Germline CDR1 MDHEN, CDR2 SYDVKM. With 2 bases clipped from V and 1 base from J, the junction kept 6 bases outside the gene matches. The table came from immunoSEQ multiplex PCR; TCRdb's copy has only in-frame clones and leaves some out. The sample gives around 140,000 clones, around nine tenths of which show up once; around 2.1% is in the top ten. This TCR was sampled from a man in his sixties or seventies with active COVID-19. The chain employs TRBV28 and TRBJ2-3; 7 nucleotides match TRBD1. Specimen: peripheral blood. The CDR3 DNA follows: TGTGCCAGCAGTTTACCCTCAGGACAGGGCACAGATACGCAGTATTTT. Encoded protein: CASSLPSGQGTDTQYF.